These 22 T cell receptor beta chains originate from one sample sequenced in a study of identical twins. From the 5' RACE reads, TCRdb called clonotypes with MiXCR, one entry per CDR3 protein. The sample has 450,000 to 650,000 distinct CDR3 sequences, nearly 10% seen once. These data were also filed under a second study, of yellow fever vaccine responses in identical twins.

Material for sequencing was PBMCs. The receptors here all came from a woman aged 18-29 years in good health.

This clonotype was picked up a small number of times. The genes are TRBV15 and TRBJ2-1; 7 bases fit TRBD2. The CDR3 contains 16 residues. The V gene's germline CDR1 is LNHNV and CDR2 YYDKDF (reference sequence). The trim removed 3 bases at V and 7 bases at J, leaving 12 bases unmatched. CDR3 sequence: CATSSRTRFTENEQFF. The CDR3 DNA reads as TGTGCCACCAGCAGCCGGACTAGATTTACCGAAAATGAGCAGTTCTTC.

CDR3 DNA: TGCAGTGCTGAACGGGAGAGCTCCTACAATGAGCAGTTCTTC. Its translation: CSAERESSYNEQFF. The chain carries TRBV20-1 and TRBJ2-1, with D tentatively TRBD2 (6 bases). The CDR3 extends over 14 amino acids. V was cut by 5 bases and J by 0 bases, with 11 bases left in between. From germline, CDR1 is DFQATT and CDR2 SNEGSKA (reference sequence).

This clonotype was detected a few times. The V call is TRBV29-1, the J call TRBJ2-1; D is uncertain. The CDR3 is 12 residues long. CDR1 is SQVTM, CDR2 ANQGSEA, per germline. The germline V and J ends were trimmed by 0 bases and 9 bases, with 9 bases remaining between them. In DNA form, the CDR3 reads TGCAGCGTTGAAGATTCGCTCGGTGAGCAGTTCTTC. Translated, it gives CSVEDSLGEQFF.

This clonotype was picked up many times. Here the CDR3 DNA reads TGTGCCAGCAGTCAGGCGGGGTATGGCTACACCTTC. Translated: CASSQAGYGYTF. The chain couples TRBV25-1 to TRBJ1-2; D unresolved. This CDR3 is 12 amino acids long. Trimming took off 5 bases at V and 5 bases at J, with 9 bases between the two ends. Per the germline V gene, CDR1 is MGHDK and CDR2 is SYGVNS.

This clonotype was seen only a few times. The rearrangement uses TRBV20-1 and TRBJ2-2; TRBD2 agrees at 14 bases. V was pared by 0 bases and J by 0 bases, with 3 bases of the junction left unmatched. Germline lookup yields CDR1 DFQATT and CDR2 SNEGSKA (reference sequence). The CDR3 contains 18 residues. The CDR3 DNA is TGCAGTGCTAGAGATCTGACTAGCGGGGGGGCGAACACCGGGGAGCTGTTTTTT. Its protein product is CSARDLTSGGANTGELFF.

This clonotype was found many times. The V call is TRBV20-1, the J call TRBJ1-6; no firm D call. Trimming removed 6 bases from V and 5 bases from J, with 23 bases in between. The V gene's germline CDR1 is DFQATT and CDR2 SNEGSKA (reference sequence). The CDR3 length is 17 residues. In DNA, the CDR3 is TGCAGTGCGCATGCCCCACCCAGATGGGCAGATAATTCACCCCTCCACTTT. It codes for CSAHAPPRWADNSPLHF.

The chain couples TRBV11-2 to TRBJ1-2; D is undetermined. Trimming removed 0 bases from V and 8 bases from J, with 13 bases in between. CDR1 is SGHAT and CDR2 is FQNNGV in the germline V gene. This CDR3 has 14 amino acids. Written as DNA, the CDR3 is TGTGCCAGCAGCTTAGAAGGTCTCGTCGGAGGCTACACCTTC. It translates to CASSLEGLVGGYTF.

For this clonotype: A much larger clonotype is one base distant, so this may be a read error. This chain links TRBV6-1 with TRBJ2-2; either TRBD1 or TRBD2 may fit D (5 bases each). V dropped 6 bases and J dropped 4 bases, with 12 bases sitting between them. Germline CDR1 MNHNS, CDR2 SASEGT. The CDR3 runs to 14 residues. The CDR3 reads CASRGPAVTGELFF. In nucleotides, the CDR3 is TGTGCCAGCAGGGGACCAGCGGTCACCGGGGAGCTGTTTTTT.

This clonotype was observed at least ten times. CDR3 sequence: CASSFLRNEQFF. The CDR3 coding sequence is TGTGCCAGCAGCTTCCTTCGCAATGAGCAGTTCTTC. The J gene is TRBJ2-1, the V gene TRBV7-2; D remains ambiguous. This CDR3 region has 12 residues. Germline V gene sequence: CDR1 SGHTA, CDR2 FQGNSA. Trimming took off 3 bases at V and 6 bases at J, with 6 bases between the two ends.

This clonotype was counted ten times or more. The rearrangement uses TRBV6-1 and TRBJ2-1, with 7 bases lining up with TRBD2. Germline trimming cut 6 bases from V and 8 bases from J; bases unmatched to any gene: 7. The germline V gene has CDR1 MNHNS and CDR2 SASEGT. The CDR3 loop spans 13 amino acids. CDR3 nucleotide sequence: TGTGCCAGCAGGGCAGCGGGAATCTATGAGCAGTTCTTC. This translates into CASRAAGIYEQFF.

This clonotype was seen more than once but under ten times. CDR3 in amino acids: CASSLSGREGYGYTF. The CDR3 DNA sequence: TGTGCCAGCAGCTTGAGTGGCAGGGAAGGCTATGGCTACACCTTC. This chain joins TRBV5-6 and TRBJ1-2; the D gene is possibly TRBD1 (5 bases). The length of the CDR3 is 15 residues. V lost 1 base and J 4 bases, leaving 14 bases between the germline ends. Germline V gives CDR1 SGHDT, CDR2 YYEEEE.

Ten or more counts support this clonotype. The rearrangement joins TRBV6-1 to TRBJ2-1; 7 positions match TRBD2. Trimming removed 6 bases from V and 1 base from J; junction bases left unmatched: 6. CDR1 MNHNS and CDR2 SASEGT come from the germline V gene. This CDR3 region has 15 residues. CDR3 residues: CASRHLAESYNEQFF. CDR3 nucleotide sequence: TGTGCCAGCAGGCACCTAGCGGAGTCCTACAATGAGCAGTTCTTC.

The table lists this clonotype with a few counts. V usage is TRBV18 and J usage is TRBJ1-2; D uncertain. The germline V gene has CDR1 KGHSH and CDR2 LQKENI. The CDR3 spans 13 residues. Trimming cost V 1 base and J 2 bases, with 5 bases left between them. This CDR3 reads CASSPRQNYGYTF. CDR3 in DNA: TGTGCCAGCTCACCACGTCAGAACTATGGCTACACCTTC.

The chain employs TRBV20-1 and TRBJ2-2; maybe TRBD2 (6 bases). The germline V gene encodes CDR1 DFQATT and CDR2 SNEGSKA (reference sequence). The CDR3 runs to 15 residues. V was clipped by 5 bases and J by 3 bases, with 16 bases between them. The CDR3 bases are TGCAGTGCTCAAGGCCGGGACTCCTACACCGGGGAGCTGTTTTTT. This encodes CSAQGRDSYTGELFF.

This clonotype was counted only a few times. Here the CDR3 reads CASSPGTPMNTEAFF. DNA for the CDR3: TGTGCCAGCAGCCCAGGGACACCCATGAACACTGAAGCTTTCTTT. The V gene is TRBV7-6, the J gene TRBJ1-1, with D possibly matching TRBD1 (6 bases). The CDR3 extends over 15 amino acids. CDR1 is SGHVS and CDR2 is FNYEAQ in the germline V gene. Trimming pared 5 bases from V and 0 bases from J, leaving 13 bases between.

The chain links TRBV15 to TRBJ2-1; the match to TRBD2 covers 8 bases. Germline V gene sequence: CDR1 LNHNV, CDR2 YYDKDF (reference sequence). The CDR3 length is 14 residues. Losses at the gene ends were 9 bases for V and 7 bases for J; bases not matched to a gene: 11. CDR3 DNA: TGTGCCACGAACCGGGACGGCGGGGGGAATGAGCAGTTCTTC. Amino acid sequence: CATNRDGGGNEQFF.

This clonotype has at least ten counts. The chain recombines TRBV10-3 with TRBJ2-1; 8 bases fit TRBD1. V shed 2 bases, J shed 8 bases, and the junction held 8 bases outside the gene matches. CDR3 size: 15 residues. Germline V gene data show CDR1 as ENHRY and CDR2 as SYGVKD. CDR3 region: CAISERDRISDEQFF. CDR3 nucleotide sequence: TGTGCCATCAGTGAGCGGGACAGGATTAGTGATGAGCAGTTCTTC.

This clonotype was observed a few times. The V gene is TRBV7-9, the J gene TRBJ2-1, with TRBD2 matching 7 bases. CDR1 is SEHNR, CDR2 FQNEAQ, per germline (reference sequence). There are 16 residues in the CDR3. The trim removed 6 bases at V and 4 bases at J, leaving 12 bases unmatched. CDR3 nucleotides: TGTGCCAGCAGTCCTACTCCGGGACTATCATACAATGAGCAGTTCTTC. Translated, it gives CASSPTPGLSYNEQFF. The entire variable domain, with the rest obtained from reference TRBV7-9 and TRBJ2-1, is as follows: DTGVSQNPRHKITKRGQNVTFRCDPISEHNRLYWYRQTLGQGPEFLTYFQNEAQLEKSRLLSDRFSAERPKGSFSTLEIQRTEQGDSAMYLCASSPTPGLSYNEQFFGPGTRLTVL.

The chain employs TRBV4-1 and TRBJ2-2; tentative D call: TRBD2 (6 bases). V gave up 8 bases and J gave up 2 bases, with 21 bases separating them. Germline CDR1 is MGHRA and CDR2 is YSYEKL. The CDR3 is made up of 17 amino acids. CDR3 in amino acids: CASLALPRGKNTGELFF. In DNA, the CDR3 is TGCGCCAGCCTAGCACTACCCCGGGGGAAAAACACCGGGGAGCTGTTTTTT.

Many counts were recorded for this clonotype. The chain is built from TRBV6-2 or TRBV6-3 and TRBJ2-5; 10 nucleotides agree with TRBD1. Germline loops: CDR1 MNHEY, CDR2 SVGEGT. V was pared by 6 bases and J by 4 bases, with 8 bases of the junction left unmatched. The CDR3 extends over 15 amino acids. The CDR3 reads CASRAGTGVSETQYF. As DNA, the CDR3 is TGTGCCAGCAGGGCCGGGACAGGGGTGTCAGAGACCCAGTACTTC.

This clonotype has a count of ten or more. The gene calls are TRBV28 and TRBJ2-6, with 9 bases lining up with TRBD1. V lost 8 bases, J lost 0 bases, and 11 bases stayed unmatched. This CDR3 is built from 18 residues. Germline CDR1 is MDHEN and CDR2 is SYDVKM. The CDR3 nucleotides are TGTGCCAGCGCTCTGCTGGGACAGGGTCGCTCTGGGGCCAACGTCCTGACTTTC. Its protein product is CASALLGQGRSGANVLTF.

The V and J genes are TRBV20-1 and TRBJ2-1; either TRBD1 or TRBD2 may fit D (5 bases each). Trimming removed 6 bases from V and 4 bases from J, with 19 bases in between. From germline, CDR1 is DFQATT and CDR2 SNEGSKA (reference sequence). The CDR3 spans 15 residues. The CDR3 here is CSASPLGVAYNEQFF. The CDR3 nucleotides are TGCAGTGCCAGCCCCCTGGGGGTGGCTTACAATGAGCAGTTCTTC.